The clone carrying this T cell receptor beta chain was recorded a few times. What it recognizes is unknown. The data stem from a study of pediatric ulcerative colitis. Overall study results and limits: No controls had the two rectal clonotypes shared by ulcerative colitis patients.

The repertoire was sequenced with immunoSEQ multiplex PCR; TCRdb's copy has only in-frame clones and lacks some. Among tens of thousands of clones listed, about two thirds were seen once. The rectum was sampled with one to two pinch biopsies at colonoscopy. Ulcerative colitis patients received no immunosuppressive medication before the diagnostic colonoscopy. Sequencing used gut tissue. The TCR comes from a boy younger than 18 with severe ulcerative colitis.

The DNA of the CDR3 is TGTGCCAGTAGTATGTACAGGAGCTCTGGAAACACCATATATTTT. Protein sequence: CASSMYRSSGNTIYF. This chain connects TRBV19 to TRBJ1-3, with D possibly being TRBD1 (5 bases). The CDR3 contains 15 residues. Germline CDR1 LNHDA, CDR2 SQIVND (reference sequence). Between the trimmed V and J ends, which lost 3 bases and 0 bases, there was a span of 9 bases.